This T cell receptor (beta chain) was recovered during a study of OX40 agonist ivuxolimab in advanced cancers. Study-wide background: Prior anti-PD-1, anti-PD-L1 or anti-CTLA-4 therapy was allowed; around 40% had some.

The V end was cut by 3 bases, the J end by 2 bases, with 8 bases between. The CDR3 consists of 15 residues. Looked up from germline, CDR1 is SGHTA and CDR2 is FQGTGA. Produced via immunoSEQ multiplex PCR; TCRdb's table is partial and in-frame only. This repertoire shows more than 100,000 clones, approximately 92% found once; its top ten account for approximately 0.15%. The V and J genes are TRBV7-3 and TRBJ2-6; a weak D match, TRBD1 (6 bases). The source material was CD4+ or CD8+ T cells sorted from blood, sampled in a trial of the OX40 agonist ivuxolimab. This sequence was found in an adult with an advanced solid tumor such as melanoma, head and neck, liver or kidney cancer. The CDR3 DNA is TGTGCCAGCAGCTTCGAGGGGGCTGGGGCCAACGTCCTGACTTTC. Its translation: CASSFEGAGANVLTF. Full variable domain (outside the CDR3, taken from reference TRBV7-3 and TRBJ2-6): GAGVSQTPSNKVTEKGKYVELRCDPISGHTALYWYRQSLGQGPEFLIYFQGTGAADDSGLPNDRFFAVRPEGSVSTLKIQRTERGDSAVYLCASSFEGAGANVLTFGAGSRLTVL.